This T cell receptor beta chain was identified in a study of blood T cell repertoires in COVID-19. About the study: Spain, Italy and the United States supplied samples that represented acute and convalescent COVID-19. The analysed material was cDNA or gDNA that came from T cells, B-cell-depleted T cells, or PBMCs.

Per the original data handling: Estimated nucleated cell counts came from reference gene primer amplification. Some clones are missing from TCRdb's copy, which holds only in-frame ones; the method was immunoSEQ multiplex PCR. V and J calls and clone size come straight from that table; D and trimming were deduced from the DNA. The sample lists approximately 11,000 clones; approximately 89% were seen once. This clone was counted only a few times. From germline, CDR1 is LNHDA and CDR2 SQIVND (reference sequence). V dropped 4 bases and J dropped 2; count of bases not matched to a gene: 3. The CDR3 spans 14 residues.

This TCR came from a human donor in a cohort sampled during active COVID-19. What was sequenced was peripheral blood. The rearrangement uses TRBV19 and TRBJ2-7; 9 bases map to TRBD1. The CDR3 DNA is TGTGCCAGTAGTACCGGGACAGGGCCCTACGAGCAGTACTTC. Its protein is CASSTGTGPYEQYF.